This entry is about one T cell receptor beta chain. CDR3 length: 14 amino acids. From germline, CDR1 is GTSNPN and CDR2 SVGIG (reference sequence). V shed 2 bases and J shed 6 bases, with 16 bases lying between them. This sample was taken from a study of blood T cell repertoires in COVID-19. Study-level information: T cells, B-cell-depleted T cells, or PBMCs provided the cDNA or gDNA that served as material.

Individuals drawn from some 25 US areas were about 18 to 95 years old. Cohort assignment relied on participant-reported clinical history. Authors' data handling: Reference gene primer amplification gave nucleated cell count estimates. Sequencing used immunoSEQ multiplex PCR; TCRdb keeps in-frame clones, though not all of them. V, J and clone size are taken as reported in that table, and D and trimming were inferred from the DNA itself. The table includes around 300,000 clones, roughly 86% detected once. The sample taken for sequencing was PBMCs or T cells enriched from blood (not recorded which). The receptor comes from a young woman who had recovered from COVID-19. The V and J genes are TRBV30 and TRBJ1-2, with no clear D. CDR3 in DNA: TGTGCCTGGAGTCATCAACCCGGACTCGATGGCTACACCTTC. Translation gives CAWSHQPGLDGYTF.